These 8 T cell receptor beta chains came from one sample sequenced in a study of T cells expressing NK-cell markers. After re-calling the 5' RACE reads, TCRdb lists one entry per CDR3 protein, DNA absent. This sample's table has a few hundred thousand distinct CDR3 sequences. The sequenced sample was blood T cells: a sorted CD56 or NKG2C T cell subset, CD4+ or CD8+ T cells, or bulk PBMC T cells (not recorded which). The source of these receptors is a man aged 18-70 years in good health.

The V and J genes are TRBV11-1 and TRBJ2-1; TCRdb proposes TRBD2, but this gene call is untestable without DNA. The CDR3 is made up of 19 amino acids. Germline V lookup: CDR1 SGHAT, CDR2 FQDESV (reference sequence). CDR3 region: CASSLAILLARGTYNEQFF.

This chain joins TRBV6-1 and TRBJ1-4. The germline CDR1 and CDR2 sequences are MNHNS and SASEGT. The length of the CDR3 is 15 residues. This CDR3 is CASSERGSQEEKLFF.

J is TRBJ2-5 and V is TRBV5-1; TCRdb indicates TRBD2, and absent DNA this call remains unverified. CDR3 length equals 16 residues. Germline V gene lookup returns CDR1 SGHRS and CDR2 YFSETQ. The CDR3 loop is CASAGTSGATGETQYF. The full variable domain, completed using reference TRBV5-1 and TRBJ2-5, is KAGVTQTPRYLIKTRGQQVTLSCSPISGHRSVSWYQQTPGQGLQFLFEYFSETQRNKGNFPGRFSGRQFSNSRSEMNVSTLELGDSALYLCASAGTSGATGETQYFGPGTRLLVL.

V usage is TRBV10-3 and J usage is TRBJ2-1; TCRdb's assignment of TRBD2 cannot be checked, as there is no DNA. The germline V gene has CDR1 ENHRY and CDR2 SYGVKD. The CDR3 extends over 16 amino acids. The CDR3 reads CAISERTSGGWGEQFF.

The CDR3 region is CASSQDTETEAFF. The chain has TRBV14 and TRBJ1-1. The CDR3 sequence is 13 residues long. Germline-derived CDR1 and CDR2 are SGHDN and FVKESK.

The CDR3 spells CSVEDTGGRGEAFF. The chain carries TRBV29-1 and TRBJ1-1; TCRdb selects TRBD1, and the lack of DNA leaves this call unchecked. Germline lookup yields CDR1 SQVTM and CDR2 ANQGSEA. The CDR3 extends over 14 amino acids.

The V and J genes are TRBV12-3 or TRBV12-4 and TRBJ2-3; TCRdb returns TRBD2, unconfirmable since there is no DNA. The CDR3 is 18 residues long. CDR3 sequence reads: CASSSGLAGAVNTDTQYF.

The V gene is TRBV6-2 or TRBV6-3, the J gene TRBJ2-7; absent DNA, TCRdb's TRBD1 call cannot be checked. This CDR3 has 12 residues. The germline V gene encodes CDR1 MNHEY and CDR2 SVGEGT. The CDR3 loop is CASRGAGLEQYF.